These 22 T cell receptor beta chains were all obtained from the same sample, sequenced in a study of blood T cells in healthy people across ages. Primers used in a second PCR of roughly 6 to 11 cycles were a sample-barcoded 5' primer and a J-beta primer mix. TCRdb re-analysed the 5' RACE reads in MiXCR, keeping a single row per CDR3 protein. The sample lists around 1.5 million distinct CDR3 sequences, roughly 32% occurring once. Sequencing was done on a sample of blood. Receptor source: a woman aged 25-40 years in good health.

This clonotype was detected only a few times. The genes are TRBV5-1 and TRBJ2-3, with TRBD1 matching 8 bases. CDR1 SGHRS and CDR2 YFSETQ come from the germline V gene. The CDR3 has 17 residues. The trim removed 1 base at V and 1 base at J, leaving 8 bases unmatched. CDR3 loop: CASSLSYGQGGTDTQYF. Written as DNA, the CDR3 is TGCGCCAGCAGCTTGAGTTACGGACAGGGAGGCACAGATACGCAGTATTTT. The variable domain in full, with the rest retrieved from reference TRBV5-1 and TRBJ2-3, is KAGVTQTPRYLIKTRGQQVTLSCSPISGHRSVSWYQQTPGQGLQFLFEYFSETQRNKGNFPGRFSGRQFSNSRSEMNVSTLELGDSALYLCASSLSYGQGGTDTQYFGPGTRLTVL.

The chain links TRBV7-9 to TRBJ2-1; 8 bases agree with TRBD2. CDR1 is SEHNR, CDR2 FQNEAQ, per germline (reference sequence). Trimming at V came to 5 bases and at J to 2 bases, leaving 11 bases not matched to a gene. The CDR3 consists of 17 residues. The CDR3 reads CASSPGLGEVAYNEQFF. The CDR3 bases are TGTGCCAGCAGCCCGGGACTAGGGGAAGTCGCCTACAATGAGCAGTTCTTC.

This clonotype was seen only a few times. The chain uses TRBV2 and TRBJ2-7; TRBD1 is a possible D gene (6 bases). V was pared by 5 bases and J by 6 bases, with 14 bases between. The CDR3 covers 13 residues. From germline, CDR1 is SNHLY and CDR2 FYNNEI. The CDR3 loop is CASSPRGPTEQYF. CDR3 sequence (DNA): TGTGCCAGCAGTCCCAGGGGCCCCACCGAGCAGTACTTC.

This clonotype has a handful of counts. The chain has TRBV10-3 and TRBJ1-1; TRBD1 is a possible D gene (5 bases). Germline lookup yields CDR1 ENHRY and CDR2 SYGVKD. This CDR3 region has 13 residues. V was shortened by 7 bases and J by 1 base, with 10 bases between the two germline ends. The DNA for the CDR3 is TGTGCCATCAACGGCAGGGAGAACACTGAAGCTTTCTTT. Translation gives CAINGRENTEAFF.

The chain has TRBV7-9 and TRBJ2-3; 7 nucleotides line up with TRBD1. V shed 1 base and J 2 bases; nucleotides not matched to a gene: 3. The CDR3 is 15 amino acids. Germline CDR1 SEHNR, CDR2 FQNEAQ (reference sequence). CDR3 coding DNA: TGTGCCAGCAGCTTAGTGGGACAGAACACAGATACGCAGTATTTT. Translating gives CASSLVGQNTDTQYF.

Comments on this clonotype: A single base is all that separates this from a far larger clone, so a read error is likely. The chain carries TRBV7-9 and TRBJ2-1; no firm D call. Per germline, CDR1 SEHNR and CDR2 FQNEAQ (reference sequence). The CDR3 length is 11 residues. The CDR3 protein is CASSPNNGQFF. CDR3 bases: TGTGCCAGCAGCCCCAACAATGGGCAGTTCTTC.

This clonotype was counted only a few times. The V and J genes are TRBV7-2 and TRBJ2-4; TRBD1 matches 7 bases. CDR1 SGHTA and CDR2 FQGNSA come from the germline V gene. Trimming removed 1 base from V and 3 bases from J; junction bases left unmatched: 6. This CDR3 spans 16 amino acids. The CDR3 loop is CASSLEFGDSKNIQYF. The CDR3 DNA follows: TGTGCCAGCAGCTTAGAATTTGGGGACAGCAAAAACATTCAGTACTTC.

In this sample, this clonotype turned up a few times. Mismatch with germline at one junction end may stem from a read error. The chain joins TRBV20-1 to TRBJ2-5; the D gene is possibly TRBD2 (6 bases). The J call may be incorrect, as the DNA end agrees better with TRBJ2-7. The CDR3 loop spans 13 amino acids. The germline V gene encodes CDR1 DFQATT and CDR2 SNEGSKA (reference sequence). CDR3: CSARDGRGHEQYF. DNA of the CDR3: TGCAGCGCTAGAGACGGGAGAGGTCACGAGCAGTACTTC.

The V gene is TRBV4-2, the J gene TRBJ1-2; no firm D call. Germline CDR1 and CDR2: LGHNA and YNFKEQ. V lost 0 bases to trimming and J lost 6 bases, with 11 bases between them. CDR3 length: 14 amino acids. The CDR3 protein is CASSQDSVVDGYTF. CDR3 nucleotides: TGTGCCAGCAGCCAAGATTCGGTGGTGGATGGCTACACCTTC.

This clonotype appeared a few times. CDR3 nucleotides: TGTGCCAGCAGCTTAGAGACGGCGGACAGGACCACAGATACGCAGTATTTT. Translated: CASSLETADRTTDTQYF. This rearrangement joins TRBV11-2 to TRBJ2-3, with 7 nucleotides matching TRBD1. The CDR3 has 17 residues. Trimming cost V 0 bases and J 2 bases; bases outside gene matches: 8. Germline V gene data show CDR1 as SGHAT and CDR2 as FQNNGV.

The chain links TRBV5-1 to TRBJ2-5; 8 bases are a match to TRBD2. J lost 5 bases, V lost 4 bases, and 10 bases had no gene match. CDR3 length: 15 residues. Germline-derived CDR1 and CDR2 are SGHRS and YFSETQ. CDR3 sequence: CASSGTSGAAETQYF. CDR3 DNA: TGCGCCAGCAGCGGTACTAGCGGAGCTGCGGAGACCCAGTACTTC.

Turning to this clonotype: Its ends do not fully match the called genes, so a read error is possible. For the CDR3, the DNA is TGTGCCAGCAGCTTAGGGGGGTCCTACAATGTGCAGTTCTTC. The encoded protein is CASSLGGSYNVQFF. The J gene is TRBJ2-1, the V gene TRBV7-3, with a tentative D call TRBD2 (6 bases). Germline V CDR1 and CDR2: SGHTA, FQGTGA. This CDR3 is built from 14 residues.

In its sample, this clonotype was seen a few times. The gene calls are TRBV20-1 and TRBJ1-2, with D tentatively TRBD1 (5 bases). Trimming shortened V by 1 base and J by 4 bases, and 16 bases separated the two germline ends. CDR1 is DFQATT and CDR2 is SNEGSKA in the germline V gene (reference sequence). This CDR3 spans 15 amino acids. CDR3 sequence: CSARGGLIGVYGYTF. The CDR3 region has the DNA TGCAGTGCTAGAGGGGGCTTGATTGGGGTCTATGGCTACACCTTC.

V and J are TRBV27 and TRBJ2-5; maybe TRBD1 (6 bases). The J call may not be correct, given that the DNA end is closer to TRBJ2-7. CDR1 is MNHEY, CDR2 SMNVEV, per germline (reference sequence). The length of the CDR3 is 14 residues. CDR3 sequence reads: CASSFLPGAYEQYF. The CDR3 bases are TGTGCCAGCAGTTTTCTTCCAGGGGCCTACGAGCAGTACTTC.

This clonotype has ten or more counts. The CDR3 loop reads CASSLFGGTSSYEQYF. CDR3 bases: TGTGCCAGCAGCCTCTTTGGGGGGACCAGCTCCTACGAGCAGTACTTC. This chain joins TRBV12-3 or TRBV12-4 and TRBJ2-7; a weak D match, TRBD2 (6 bases). This CDR3 contains 16 residues. V lost 6 bases to trimming and J lost 0 bases, with 18 bases between them.

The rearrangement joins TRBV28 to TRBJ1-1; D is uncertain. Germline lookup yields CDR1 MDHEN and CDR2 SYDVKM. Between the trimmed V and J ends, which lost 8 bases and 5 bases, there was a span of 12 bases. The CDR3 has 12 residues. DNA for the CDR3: TGTGCCAGCGGCCGGCGGCGGACTGAAGCTTTCTTT. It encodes CASGRRRTEAFF.

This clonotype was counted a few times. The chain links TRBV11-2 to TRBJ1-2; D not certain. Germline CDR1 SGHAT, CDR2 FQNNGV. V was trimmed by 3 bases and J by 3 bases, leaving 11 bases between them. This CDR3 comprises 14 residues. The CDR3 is CASSFRLEDYGYTF. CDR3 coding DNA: TGTGCCAGCAGCTTCAGGCTGGAGGACTATGGCTACACCTTC. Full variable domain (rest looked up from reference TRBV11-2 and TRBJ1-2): EAGVAQSPRYKIIEKRQSVAFWCNPISGHATLYWYQQILGQGPKLLIQFQNNGVVDDSQLPKDRFSAERLKGVDSTLKIQPAKLEDSAVYLCASSFRLEDYGYTFGSGTRLTVV.

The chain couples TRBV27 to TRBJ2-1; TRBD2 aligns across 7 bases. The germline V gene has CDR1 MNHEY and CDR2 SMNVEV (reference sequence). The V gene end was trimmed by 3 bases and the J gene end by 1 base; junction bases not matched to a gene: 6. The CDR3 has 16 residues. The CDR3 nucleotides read TGTGCCAGCAGTTTTATTTCGGGGGGTTCCTACAATGAGCAGTTCTTC. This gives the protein CASSFISGGSYNEQFF.

This chain's CDR3 is CASSPGTQNEKLFF. CDR3 DNA sequence: TGTGCCAGCTCACCTGGGACCCAGAATGAAAAACTGTTTTTT. The rearrangement uses TRBV18 and TRBJ1-4, with a tentative D call TRBD1 (5 bases). CDR1 and CDR2 from the germline V gene are KGHSH and LQKENI. The CDR3 is made up of 14 amino acids. V lost 3 bases and J 5 bases, leaving 10 bases between the germline ends.

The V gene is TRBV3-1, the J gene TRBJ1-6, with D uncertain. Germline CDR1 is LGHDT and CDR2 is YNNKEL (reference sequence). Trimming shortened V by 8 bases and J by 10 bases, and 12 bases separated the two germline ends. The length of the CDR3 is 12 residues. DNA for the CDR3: TGTGCCAGCGGTGCCACGGACTCACCCCTCCACTTT. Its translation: CASGATDSPLHF.

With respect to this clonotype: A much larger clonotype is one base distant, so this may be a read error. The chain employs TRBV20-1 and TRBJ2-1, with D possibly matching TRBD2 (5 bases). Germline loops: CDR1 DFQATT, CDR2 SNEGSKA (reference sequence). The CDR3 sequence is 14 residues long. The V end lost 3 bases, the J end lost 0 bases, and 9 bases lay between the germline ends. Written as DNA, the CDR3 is TGCAGTGCTAGGGGAGACGGCTCCTACAATGAGCAGTTCTTC. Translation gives CSARGDGSYNEQFF.

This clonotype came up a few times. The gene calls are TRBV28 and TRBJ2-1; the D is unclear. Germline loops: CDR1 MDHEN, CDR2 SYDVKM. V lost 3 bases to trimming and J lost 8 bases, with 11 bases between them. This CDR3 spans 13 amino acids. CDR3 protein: CASSLTPYDEQFF. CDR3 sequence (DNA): TGTGCCAGCAGTTTGACTCCTTACGATGAGCAGTTCTTC. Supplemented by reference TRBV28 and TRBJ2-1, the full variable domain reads DVKVTQSSRYLVKRTGEKVFLECVQDMDHENMFWYRQDPGLGLRLIYFSYDVKMKEKGDIPEGYSVSREKKERFSLILESASTNQTSMYLCASSLTPYDEQFFGPGTRLTVL.